A single sample is the source of the 18 T cell receptor beta chains below, sequenced in a study of shared clonotypes between healthy human individuals. Here immunoSEQ multiplex PCR was the method, and the copy in TCRdb shows in-frame clones only, minus some. The sample consists of about 380,000 clones, about 96% of them appearing once. What was sequenced was memory CD8+ T cells sorted from blood. Subset defined: CD45RO+ cells pooled with CCR7-negative TemRA cells. These receptors were obtained from a man aged 25-45 years in good health.

This chain joins TRBV18 and TRBJ1-2; 7 nucleotides align to TRBD1. V shed 3 bases and J 6 bases; nucleotides not matched to a gene: 10. Per germline, CDR1 KGHSH and CDR2 LQKENI. The CDR3 contains 15 residues. This CDR3 reads CASSPFRTGDNGYTF. CDR3 DNA: TGTGCCAGCTCACCCTTCCGCACAGGGGACAATGGCTACACCTTC.

The chain carries TRBV29-1 and TRBJ2-1; tentatively, D is TRBD2 (5 bases). The CDR3 runs 13 residues. CDR1 and CDR2 (germline): SQVTM, ANQGSEA. Between the trimmed V and J ends, which lost 8 bases and 0 bases, there was a span of 11 bases. CDR3 sequence (DNA): TGCAGCATACTAGTTTACTCCTACAATGAGCAGTTCTTC. The encoded protein is CSILVYSYNEQFF.

This clone was seen only once. The gene calls are TRBV2 and TRBJ1-5, with TRBD1 matching 8 bases. Germline lookup yields CDR1 SNHLY and CDR2 FYNNEI. V lost 6 bases, J lost 9 bases, and 7 bases stayed unmatched. CDR3 size: 13 residues. CDR3 sequence (DNA): TGTGCCAGCAGGTCTTCAGGGGGCTCGCCCCAGCATTTT. It is translated as CASRSSGGSPQHF.

The chain is built from TRBV7-2 and TRBJ2-3; D is ambiguous. V lost 1 base, J lost 6 bases, and 11 bases lay in between. CDR1 and CDR2 from the germline V gene are SGHTA and FQGNSA. The CDR3 extends over 14 amino acids. The CDR3 sequence: CASSLERVRDTQYF. DNA of the CDR3: TGTGCCAGCAGCTTAGAACGGGTCCGGGATACGCAGTATTTT.

This clone has a single count. The chain joins TRBV18 to TRBJ2-3, with D possibly TRBD2 on 5 matching bases. V was shortened by 2 bases and J by 4 bases, with 13 bases between the two germline ends. The CDR3 covers 15 residues. Germline V gene lookup returns CDR1 KGHSH and CDR2 LQKENI. The CDR3 sequence is CASSPKGGGSDTQYF. The DNA for the CDR3 is TGTGCCAGCTCACCAAAAGGAGGCGGCTCAGATACGCAGTATTTT.

This clone was recorded a few times. Written as DNA, the CDR3 is TGTGCCAGCTCTCCGGGACAGGGGATTGGCTACACCTTC. Protein: CASSPGQGIGYTF. This chain joins TRBV2 and TRBJ1-2; TRBD1 agrees at 10 bases. Germline trimming cut 8 bases from V and 7 bases from J; bases unmatched to any gene: 7. The length of the CDR3 is 13 residues. The germline V gene encodes CDR1 SNHLY and CDR2 FYNNEI.

The chain uses TRBV19 and TRBJ1-2; D uncertain. Germline assignment: CDR1 LNHDA and CDR2 SQIVND (reference sequence). The CDR3 consists of 13 residues. V lost 4 bases, J lost 8 bases, and 14 bases lay in between. The DNA for the CDR3 is TGTGCCAGTAGTACCACGACACGAGGCGGCTACACCTTC. The encoded protein is CASSTTTRGGYTF.

The chain combines TRBV4-2 with TRBJ2-7; 8 bases fit TRBD2. CDR3 length equals 19 residues. Germline V gene data show CDR1 as LGHNA and CDR2 as YNFKEQ. With 6 bases clipped from V and 6 bases from J, the junction kept 25 bases outside the gene matches. As DNA, the CDR3 is TGTGCCAGCAGTTCCCCGGAACAACCGGGACTAGATATGTCTGGCGAGCAGTACTTC. This gives the protein CASSSPEQPGLDMSGEQYF.

V usage is TRBV27 and J usage is TRBJ1-1; no clear D. The V end was cut by 1 base, the J end by 6 bases, with 9 bases between. The CDR3 is 13 amino acids. The germline gives CDR1 MNHEY, CDR2 SMNVEV (reference sequence). The CDR3 region has the DNA TGTGCCAGCAGTTTATGGATGGAGGCTGAAGCTTTCTTT. Its protein is CASSLWMEAEAFF.

CDR3 bases: TGCGCCAGCAGTGAACAGGGGGCGGTAAGTGAAGCTTTCTTT. Its protein product is CASSEQGAVSEAFF. The genes are TRBV10-2 and TRBJ1-1; 9 positions agree with TRBD1. V gave up 3 bases and J gave up 7 bases; unmatched junction bases: 6. Germline V lookup: CDR1 WSHSY, CDR2 SAAADI. The CDR3 contains 14 residues.

This chain links TRBV20-1 with TRBJ2-7; D is undetermined. Germline V gives CDR1 DFQATT, CDR2 SNEGSKA (reference sequence). V lost 6 bases, J lost 3 bases, and 9 bases lay in between. The CDR3 has 11 amino acids. The CDR3 DNA follows: TGCAGTGCCCGCCCGTTCTACGAGCAGTACTTC. Translating gives CSARPFYEQYF.

The chain carries TRBV2 and TRBJ2-1; tentative D call: TRBD1 (6 bases). The germline V and J ends were trimmed by 3 bases and 3 bases, with 9 bases remaining between them. The germline gives CDR1 SNHLY, CDR2 FYNNEI. The CDR3 is 14 residues long. In DNA form, the CDR3 reads TGTGCCAGCAGTGACAGGGGCTACTACAATGAGCAGTTCTTC. It translates to CASSDRGYYNEQFF.

This clone has only one observation. The V gene is TRBV5-1, the J gene TRBJ1-1, with D perhaps TRBD1 (6 bases). This CDR3 region has 17 residues. CDR1 and CDR2 from the germline V gene are SGHRS and YFSETQ. V was shortened by 1 base and J by 3 bases, with 19 bases between the two germline ends. The CDR3 loop reads CASSLWGHSASDTEAFF. CDR3 nucleotides: TGCGCCAGCAGCTTGTGGGGACACTCAGCGAGTGACACTGAAGCTTTCTTT.

The V call is TRBV6-1, the J call TRBJ1-3; D possibly corresponds to TRBD1 (5 bases). In germline, CDR1 is MNHNS, CDR2 SASEGT. The CDR3 contains 16 residues. V was cut by 1 base and J by 0 bases, with 10 bases left in between. CDR3 sequence: CASSEDRTYSGNTIYF. DNA for the CDR3: TGTGCCAGCAGTGAAGACAGGACTTACTCTGGAAACACCATATATTTT.

This clone was seen just once. The gene calls are TRBV2 and TRBJ1-2; D might be TRBD1 (5 bases). Trimming left V 1 base short and J 2 bases short, with 14 bases between. Germline V gives CDR1 SNHLY, CDR2 FYNNEI. The CDR3 loop spans 16 amino acids. The CDR3 coding sequence is TGTGCCAGCAGTGAAGACGCAGGGTCTACAAACTATGGCTACACCTTC. This sequence encodes CASSEDAGSTNYGYTF.

This clone was seen once. Here the CDR3 DNA reads TGTGCCAGCAGTTACACAAGGGGCCCTTACGAGCAGTACTTC. It specifies CASSYTRGPYEQYF. The chain is built from TRBV6-6 and TRBJ2-7, with D possibly matching TRBD1 (5 bases). The germline V and J ends were trimmed by 2 bases and 4 bases, with 12 bases remaining between them. The germline V gene has CDR1 MNHNY and CDR2 SVGAGI (reference sequence). The length of the CDR3 is 14 residues.

The V call is TRBV1, the J call TRBJ2-1; the table's D gene call, TRBD2, was not cross checked with the DNA. TRBV1 is a known pseudogene. This CDR3 spans 22 amino acids. CDR3 sequence: CTSSRRLAGVFRERSSYNEQFF. CDR3 nucleotide sequence: TGCACCAGCAGCCGAAGACTAGCGGGAGTATTTCGGGAAAGGAGCTCCTACAATGAGCAGTTCTTC.

This rearrangement joins TRBV4-1 to TRBJ1-4, with D perhaps matching TRBD1 (5 bases). The germline V gene encodes CDR1 MGHRA and CDR2 YSYEKL. Deletions cut 4 bases from V and 8 bases from J, with 14 bases between. This CDR3 has 14 amino acids. CDR3 amino acids: CASSPLGRGEKLFF. CDR3 coding DNA: TGCGCCAGCAGCCCCCTCGGTCGGGGGGAAAAACTGTTTTTT.